The 27 T cell receptor beta chains reported below all come from one sample, sequenced in a study of T cells in Graves' hyperthyroidism and ophthalmopathy. The CDR3 regions of TCR beta were amplified from RNA transcripts. HTBI primers were employed in a first-round RT-PCR of the TCR CDR3. Via MiXCR, TCRdb re-called the multiplex PCR reads, giving one row per CDR3 protein. This table has approximately 590,000 distinct CDR3 sequences, under 60% appearing once. The sequenced sample consisted of peripheral blood or thyroid tissue (not recorded which). The receptors come from a woman between 18 and 29 years old with Graves' hyperthyroidism.

This clonotype was observed a handful of times. V gene TRBV20-1 combines with J gene TRBJ1-5; TRBD1 agrees at 8 bases. CDR1 is DFQATT and CDR2 is SNEGSKA in the germline V gene (reference sequence). With V trimmed by 0 bases and J by 4 bases, 11 bases remained unmatched. The CDR3 runs 17 residues. CDR3 protein: CSARDLGRGPPNQPQHF. The CDR3 DNA follows: TGCAGTGCTAGAGATCTTGGCAGGGGGCCTCCGAATCAGCCCCAGCATTTT.

V gene TRBV7-2 combines with J gene TRBJ2-5; D may be TRBD2 (6 bases). This CDR3 has 17 residues. The germline V gene has CDR1 SGHTA and CDR2 FQGNSA. V dropped 5 bases and J dropped 5 bases, with 24 bases sitting between them. CDR3 residues: CASSPSWVSGVVETQYF. The CDR3 DNA is TGTGCCAGCAGCCCAAGCTGGGTGTCGGGAGTGGTCGAGACCCAGTACTTC.

This clonotype was picked up many times. The V gene is TRBV7-9, the J gene TRBJ2-7, with D uncertain. CDR1 is SEHNR and CDR2 is FQNEAQ in the germline V gene (reference sequence). The CDR3 spans 12 residues. The V and J ends lost 2 bases and 4 bases respectively, with 6 bases between them. The CDR3 loop is CASSLLTYEQYF. CDR3 in DNA: TGTGCCAGCAGCTTACTGACGTACGAGCAGTACTTC.

Regarding this clonotype: This may be a read error, as it is one base from a much larger clone. The chain uses TRBV7-2 and TRBJ1-1; TRBD1 is a possible D gene (5 bases). The CDR3 runs 13 residues. The V end lost 8 bases, the J end lost 0 bases, and 10 bases lay between the germline ends. Germline values: CDR1 SGHTA, CDR2 FQGNSA. CDR3 nucleotides: TGTGCCAGCGGGTTGACAGTGAACACTGAAGCTTTCTTT. It is translated as CASGLTVNTEAFF.

This clonotype occurred many times. The chain carries TRBV29-1 and TRBJ2-7; 13 bases are shared with TRBD2. The J segment lost 3 bases and the V segment lost 5 bases, leaving 4 bases of the junction unmatched. This CDR3 is built from 14 residues. Germline CDR1 is SQVTM and CDR2 is ANQGSEA. CDR3: CSVTGTSGIYEQYF. CDR3 bases: TGCAGCGTTACGGGGACTAGCGGGATCTACGAGCAGTACTTC.

The chain carries TRBV6-5 and TRBJ2-5, with 8 bases fitting TRBD1. Germline trimming cut 4 bases from V and 5 bases from J; bases unmatched to any gene: 0. CDR3 length: 12 amino acids. Germline V lookup: CDR1 MNHEY, CDR2 SVGAGI. This CDR3 reads CASSWTGETQYF. The CDR3 DNA sequence: TGTGCCAGCAGTTGGACAGGGGAGACCCAGTACTTC.

This clonotype occurred once. The chain links TRBV7-2 to TRBJ2-2; D remains unclear. Germline V gene sequence: CDR1 SGHTA, CDR2 FQGNSA. The germline V and J ends were trimmed by 3 bases and 5 bases, with 10 bases remaining between them. The CDR3 is 14 residues long. CDR3 bases: TGTGCCAGCAGCTTGATAGAAGGTACCGGGGAGCTGTTTTTT. It codes for CASSLIEGTGELFF. The full variable domain, completed using reference TRBV7-2 and TRBJ2-2, is GAGVSQSPSNKVTEKGKDVELRCDPISGHTALYWYRQSLGQGLEFLIYFQGNSAPDKSGLPSDRFSAERTGGSVSTLTIQRTQQEDSAVYLCASSLIEGTGELFFGEGSRLTVL.

The CDR3 sequence: CASRRDYTGELFF. The CDR3 nucleotides read TGTGCCAGTAGGAGGGACTACACCGGGGAGCTGTTTTTT. The V and J genes are TRBV19 and TRBJ2-2; D might be TRBD2 (6 bases). This CDR3 region has 13 residues. The germline V and J ends were trimmed by 6 bases and 3 bases, with 8 bases remaining between them. Germline-derived CDR1 and CDR2 are LNHDA and SQIVND (reference sequence).

J is TRBJ2-7 and V is TRBV7-9, with TRBD1 matching over 9 bases. With 8 bases clipped from V and 4 bases from J, the junction kept 9 bases outside the gene matches. Germline CDR1 and CDR2: SEHNR and FQNEAQ (reference sequence). The CDR3 is 14 amino acids. CDR3 loop: CASAMAGTGYEQYF. CDR3 coding DNA: TGTGCCAGCGCTATGGCGGGGACAGGGTACGAGCAGTACTTC.

The table lists this clonotype with a few counts. J is TRBJ1-1 and V is TRBV24-1; 7 positions agree with TRBD1. Germline lookup yields CDR1 KGHDR and CDR2 SFDVKD. The CDR3 is made up of 15 amino acids. Trimming removed 7 bases from V and 2 bases from J; junction bases left unmatched: 9. The CDR3 region has the DNA TGTGCCACCAGCTCACGGAGGGGGCCAAACACTGAAGCTTTCTTT. Protein sequence: CATSSRRGPNTEAFF.

This chain links TRBV29-1 with TRBJ1-2; the match to TRBD1 covers 10 bases. CDR1 and CDR2 (germline): SQVTM, ANQGSEA. V was pared by 7 bases and J by 7 bases, with 9 bases of the junction left unmatched. This CDR3 has 13 amino acids. CDR3 loop: CSAAGTGVVGYTF. The CDR3, as DNA: TGCAGCGCAGCCGGGACAGGGGTTGTTGGCTACACCTTC.

V usage is TRBV15 and J usage is TRBJ2-6; D is uncertain. V was shortened by 3 bases and J by 2 bases, with 8 bases between the two germline ends. CDR3 length: 15 residues. Germline V CDR1 and CDR2: LNHNV, YYDKDF (reference sequence). Here the CDR3 DNA reads TGTGCCACCAGCAGTGGCCGGGCTGGGGCCAACGTCCTGACTTTC. Amino acid sequence: CATSSGRAGANVLTF.

The sample holds a few counts of this clonotype. V gene TRBV19 combines with J gene TRBJ2-7; 8 bases are shared with TRBD2. This CDR3 region has 14 residues. The trim removed 3 bases at V and 7 bases at J, leaving 8 bases unmatched. The germline V gene has CDR1 LNHDA and CDR2 SQIVND (reference sequence). DNA for the CDR3: TGTGCCAGTAGTATCTCGCGGGAGGCGATTGAGCAGTACTTC. Its protein product is CASSISREAIEQYF.

This chain joins TRBV2 and TRBJ1-5, with TRBD1 matching over 10 bases. Per germline, CDR1 SNHLY and CDR2 FYNNEI. This CDR3 spans 14 amino acids. Losses at the gene ends were 5 bases for V and 6 bases for J; bases not matched to a gene: 4. This CDR3 reads CASSHRDRGQPQHF. The CDR3 nucleotides are TGTGCCAGCAGTCACCGGGACAGGGGTCAGCCCCAGCATTTT.

Points on this clonotype: This could be a read error, since a much larger clone is one nucleotide away. The J gene is TRBJ1-1, the V gene TRBV20-1; no reliable D call. The germline V and J ends were trimmed by 0 bases and 6 bases, with 17 bases remaining between them. The CDR3 has 15 amino acids. CDR1 is DFQATT, CDR2 SNEGSKA, per germline (reference sequence). The CDR3 region has the DNA TGCAGTGCTAGAGAGGCCCGAACGGGAGGCGCTGAAGCTTTCTTT. It yields the protein CSAREARTGGAEAFF.

In regard to this clonotype: A read error may account for a junction end that differs from germline. This chain joins TRBV10-3 and TRBJ1-5; 7 nucleotides match TRBD1. CDR3 length equals 12 residues. Germline V gene sequence: CDR1 ENHRY, CDR2 SYGVKD. The CDR3 sequence is CAISEVDRLVLF. Here the CDR3 DNA reads TGTGCCATCAGTGAGGTGGACAGGCTGGTCCTTTTT.

The table lists this clonotype with a few counts. V and J are TRBV19 and TRBJ2-7; 12 bases are a match to TRBD1. The CDR3 spans 15 residues. Germline V CDR1 and CDR2: LNHDA, SQIVND (reference sequence). The junction had 6 bases not matched to a gene; V was cut back by 5 bases and J by 4 bases. The CDR3 nucleotides are TGTGCCAGTAGTGCCGGGACAGGGGGCAGTTACGAGCAGTACTTC. Encoded protein: CASSAGTGGSYEQYF. The full variable domain, rest sourced from reference TRBV19 and TRBJ2-7, is DGGITQSPKYLFRKEGQNVTLSCEQNLNHDAMYWYRQDPGQGLRLIYYSQIVNDFQKGDIAEGYSVSREKKESFPLTVTSAQKNPTAFYLCASSAGTGGSYEQYFGPGTRLTVT.

The chain links TRBV6-1 to TRBJ2-7, with D maybe TRBD1 (5 bases). This CDR3 region has 15 residues. Germline V lookup: CDR1 MNHNS, CDR2 SASEGT. Trimming removed 6 bases from V and 1 base from J, with 16 bases in between. The CDR3 protein is CASSSWGQASYEQYF. Written as DNA, the CDR3 is TGTGCCAGCAGCTCCTGGGGCCAAGCTTCCTACGAGCAGTACTTC.

At least ten counts were recorded for this clonotype. This rearrangement joins TRBV7-9 to TRBJ1-1; D not certain. The V and J ends lost 3 bases and 1 base respectively, with 9 bases between them. The germline CDR1 and CDR2 sequences are SEHNR and FQNEAQ (reference sequence). The CDR3 runs 14 residues. CDR3 loop: CASSLWEGNTEAFF. The CDR3, as DNA: TGTGCCAGCAGCTTGTGGGAGGGGAACACTGAAGCTTTCTTT.

The CDR3 protein is CSVGDGPYIQYF. Written as DNA, the CDR3 is TGCAGCGTAGGGGACGGCCCTTACATTCAGTACTTC. The V call is TRBV29-1, the J call TRBJ2-4; either TRBD1 or TRBD2 may fit D (5 bases each). Germline loops: CDR1 SQVTM, CDR2 ANQGSEA. The CDR3 consists of 12 residues. Trimming shortened V by 6 bases and J by 8 bases, and 14 bases separated the two germline ends.

This sequence joins TRBV24-1 and TRBJ1-5, with a possible D match to TRBD1 (6 bases). Germline CDR1 KGHDR, CDR2 SFDVKD. With 5 bases removed from V and 7 bases from J, the gap between germline ends came to 14 bases. This CDR3 region has 14 residues. The CDR3 coding sequence is TGTGCCACCAGTGCCACAGGGATAAGGCAGCCCCAGCATTTT. Translated: CATSATGIRQPQHF.

The chain links TRBV2 to TRBJ2-7; no clear D. Looked up from germline, CDR1 is SNHLY and CDR2 is FYNNEI. Trimming cost V 2 bases and J 7 bases, with 18 bases left between them. The CDR3 has 15 amino acids. CDR3 residues: CASSESLPSYNEQYF. CDR3 DNA: TGTGCCAGCAGTGAAAGTCTTCCCTCCTACAATGAGCAGTACTTC.

V is TRBV15 and J is TRBJ1-2; no clear D. The CDR3 runs 14 residues. V gave up 3 bases and J gave up 3 bases, with 11 bases separating them. CDR1 is LNHNV, CDR2 YYDKDF, per germline (reference sequence). As DNA, the CDR3 is TGTGCCACCAGCAGTTACGGGGAATACTATGGCTACACCTTC. Encoded protein: CATSSYGEYYGYTF.

Many counts were recorded for this clonotype. This chain connects TRBV2 to TRBJ1-5; 10 positions match TRBD1. The CDR3 loop spans 14 amino acids. The germline V gene encodes CDR1 SNHLY and CDR2 FYNNEI. V was clipped by 7 bases and J by 7 bases; unmatched bases: 7. DNA for the CDR3: TGTGCCAGCATCGCGACAGGGGGCGGACAGCCCCAGCATTTT. As protein: CASIATGGGQPQHF.

V and J are TRBV7-9 and TRBJ1-5; D is perhaps TRBD1 (5 bases). With 0 bases removed from V and 3 bases from J, the gap between germline ends came to 6 bases. Looked up from germline, CDR1 is SEHNR and CDR2 is FQNEAQ (reference sequence). The CDR3 covers 14 residues. The CDR3 protein is CASSLAGDNQPQHF. In nucleotides, the CDR3 is TGTGCCAGCAGCTTAGCGGGGGACAATCAGCCCCAGCATTTT.

This sequence joins TRBV7-9 and TRBJ2-5, with D possibly being TRBD1 (5 bases). This CDR3 has 15 amino acids. V was clipped by 0 bases and J by 5 bases, with 13 bases between them. Germline V gene lookup returns CDR1 SEHNR and CDR2 FQNEAQ (reference sequence). The CDR3 DNA sequence: TGTGCCAGCAGCTTAGCGACAGTCAACCGGGAGACCCAGTACTTC. Protein product: CASSLATVNRETQYF.

V is TRBV20-1 and J is TRBJ2-7; D assignment may be TRBD1 or TRBD2 (5 bases each). The CDR3 loop spans 14 amino acids. Germline CDR1 and CDR2: DFQATT and SNEGSKA (reference sequence). V was trimmed by 0 bases and J by 2 bases, leaving 11 bases between them. CDR3 sequence: CSARDLGVPYEQYF. Written as DNA, the CDR3 is TGCAGTGCTAGAGATCTGGGGGTCCCCTACGAGCAGTACTTC.